A selection of T cell receptor beta chains follows, all from one sample in a study of cytomegalovirus exposure and HLA in healthy donors. Assay: immunoSEQ multiplex PCR; the TCRdb copy retains only in-frame clones and omits some. This sample has under 200,000 clones; under 80% occur once, and the top ten carry 2.5% to 3.5%. The sequenced sample was PBMCs. The receptors stem from a female donor in good health and CMV-seronegative. CDR3s include the opening cysteine and the closing phenylalanine or tryptophan. A D gene is named only where the DNA matches it firmly. Not all rows give a size; the values are once, few, many and, for expanded clones, a class.

D gene: TRBD1
clone size: .
J gene: TRBJ2-7
V gene: TRBV5-4
CDR3 DNA: TGTGCCAGCAGCTTGGGGCAGGGGGCCTACGAGCAGTACTTC
CDR3 protein: CASSLGQGAYEQYF

D gene: TRBD1
clone size: few
J gene: TRBJ2-4
V gene: TRBV30
CDR3 DNA: TGTGCCTGGAGTAGACCCCGGGACAGTGTAGCCAAAAACATTCAGTACTTC
CDR3 protein: CAWSRPRDSVAKNIQYF

D gene: .
clone size: .
J gene: TRBJ1-1
V gene: TRBV30
CDR3 DNA: TGTGCCTGGAGCTCAGGGGTGAACACTGAAGCTTTCTTT
CDR3 protein: CAWSSGVNTEAFF

D gene: TRBD1
clone size: .
J gene: TRBJ2-7
V gene: TRBV19
CDR3 DNA: TGTGCCAGTAGTATAGGCGCGGGACAGGGGATTTACGAGCAGTACTTC
CDR3 protein: CASSIGAGQGIYEQYF

D gene: TRBD2
clone size: once
J gene: TRBJ2-7
V gene: TRBV7-3
CDR3 DNA: TGTGCCAGCAGCTTAGGTGGTAGCGGGGGGGCAAACTACGAGCAGTACTTC
CDR3 protein: CASSLGGSGGANYEQYF

D gene: TRBD1
clone size: .
J gene: TRBJ2-7
V gene: TRBV6-1
CDR3 DNA: TGTGCCAGCAGTGAATCGACAGGGCTGCGGAGCGAGCAGTACTTC
CDR3 protein: CASSESTGLRSEQYF

D gene: .
clone size: few
J gene: TRBJ2-3
V gene: TRBV7-3
CDR3 DNA: TGTGCCAGCAGCATAACAGGACCAACAGGGTTAGATACGCAGTATTTT
CDR3 protein: CASSITGPTGLDTQYF

D gene: TRBD2
clone size: few
J gene: TRBJ2-1
V gene: TRBV6-5
CDR3 DNA: TGTGCCAGCAGGATACTAGCGCGAAGGGTCGATGAGCAGTTCTTC
CDR3 protein: CASRILARRVDEQFF

D gene: TRBD1
clone size: .
J gene: TRBJ1-2
V gene: TRBV5-5
CDR3 DNA: TGTGCCAGCAGCTCAATCTCGGGGACAGGGGCCCCCTCTAACTATGGCTACACCTTC
CDR3 protein: CASSSISGTGAPSNYGYTF

D gene: TRBD2
clone size: .
J gene: TRBJ2-5
V gene: TRBV2
CDR3 DNA: TGTGCCAGCAGTGCACAATGGAGCGGGGGACAAGAGACCCAGTACTTC
CDR3 protein: CASSAQWSGGQETQYF

D gene: TRBD1
clone size: .
J gene: TRBJ2-7
V gene: TRBV5-6
CDR3 DNA: TGTGCCAGCAGCCGGGACAGGGGTTACGAGCAGTACTTC
CDR3 protein: CASSRDRGYEQYF

D gene: TRBD2
clone size: .
J gene: TRBJ2-3
V gene: TRBV7-3
CDR3 DNA: TGTGCCAGCAGCTCCCTAGCGGGGGCCCAAGGCACGCAGTATTTT
CDR3 protein: CASSSLAGAQGTQYF

D gene: TRBD2
clone size: .
J gene: TRBJ2-3
V gene: TRBV4-3
CDR3 DNA: TGCGCCAGCAGCCAGACCAGCGGGGGGGCGCCAGATACGCAGTATTTT
CDR3 protein: CASSQTSGGAPDTQYF

D gene: .
clone size: .
J gene: TRBJ2-5
V gene: TRBV9
CDR3 DNA: TGTGCCAGCAGCGTAGACGGGAAGGAGACCCAGTACTTC
CDR3 protein: CASSVDGKETQYF

D gene: TRBD1
clone size: .
J gene: TRBJ2-2
V gene: TRBV19
CDR3 DNA: TGTGCCAGTAGGATAGTACAGGGGGCAACCGGGGAGCTGTTTTTT
CDR3 protein: CASRIVQGATGELFF

D gene: .
clone size: once
J gene: TRBJ2-7
V gene: TRBV5-1
CDR3 DNA: TGCGCCAGCAGCTTGGCCTCCCAGGTTACCTACGAGCAGTACTTC
CDR3 protein: CASSLASQVTYEQYF

D gene: TRBD1
clone size: .
J gene: TRBJ2-7
V gene: TRBV7-2
CDR3 DNA: TGTGCCAGCAGCGCTAGAACCCTCCGGGACAGGGGGAACGAGCAGTACTTC
CDR3 protein: CASSARTLRDRGNEQYF

D gene: .
clone size: few
J gene: TRBJ1-4
V gene: TRBV28
CDR3 DNA: TGTGCCAGCAGTTTCCCAGGGCTGAGAGGTGAAAAACTGTTTTTT
CDR3 protein: CASSFPGLRGEKLFF

D gene: .
clone size: .
J gene: TRBJ2-2
V gene: TRBV2
CDR3 DNA: TGTGCCAGCAGTGATCGGGTTAACACCGGGGAGCTGTTTTTT
CDR3 protein: CASSDRVNTGELFF

D gene: .
clone size: .
J gene: TRBJ1-1
V gene: TRBV29-1
CDR3 DNA: TGCAGCGTTGAACTGCGAAGGGAGGCTTTCTTT
CDR3 protein: CSVELRREAFF

D gene: .
clone size: few
J gene: TRBJ1-2
V gene: TRBV7-3
CDR3 DNA: TGTGCCAGCAGCTTAGGTCTCCAGGGTGTCTATGGCTACACCTTC
CDR3 protein: CASSLGLQGVYGYTF

D gene: .
clone size: .
J gene: TRBJ1-2
V gene: TRBV6-5
CDR3 DNA: TGTGCCAGCAGCCCCCGGGGTAGCTATGGCTACACCTTC
CDR3 protein: CASSPRGSYGYTF

D gene: TRBD2
clone size: .
J gene: TRBJ2-7
V gene: TRBV7-2
CDR3 DNA: TGTGCCAGCACCCGCAATGGCGGGGGGGCCCACGAGCAGTACTTC
CDR3 protein: CASTRNGGGAHEQYF